This paragraph reports one T cell receptor beta chain. Its antigen is not known. This PCR relied on a set of 60 Vbeta primers and 13 Jbeta primers. The method was immunoSEQ multiplex PCR; TCRdb's version includes in-frame clones alone and lacks a portion of them. The table lists about 150,000 clones, about 80% of them singletons. The data stem from a study of cytomegalovirus exposure and HLA in healthy donors. Study conclusions and caveats: Among the CMV-associated chains, three were confirmed in vitro as specific for CMV antigens.

Germline V CDR1 and CDR2: SGHVS, FQNEAQ. This CDR3 is 14 amino acids long. Trimming removed 7 bases from V and 0 bases from J, with 12 bases in between. The V call is TRBV7-8, the J call TRBJ1-1; the D is unclear. Specimen: PBMCs. This TCR was sampled from a woman aged 40 to 50 in good health and CMV-seronegative. The CDR3 DNA reads as TGTGCCAGCACCAGACTTAGTATGAACACTGAAGCTTTCTTT. Its translation: CASTRLSMNTEAFF.